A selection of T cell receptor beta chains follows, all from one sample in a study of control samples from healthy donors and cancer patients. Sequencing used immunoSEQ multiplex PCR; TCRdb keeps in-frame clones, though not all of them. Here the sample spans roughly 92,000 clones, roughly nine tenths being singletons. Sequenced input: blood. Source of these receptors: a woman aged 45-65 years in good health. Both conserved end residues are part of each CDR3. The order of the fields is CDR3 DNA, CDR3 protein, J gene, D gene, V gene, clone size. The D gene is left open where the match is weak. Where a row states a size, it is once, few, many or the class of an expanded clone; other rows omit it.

CDR3nt: TGCGCCAGCAGCCTCAGTACCAATGCTAACTACGAGCAGTACTTC
CDR3aa: CASSLSTNANYEQYF
j_gene: TRBJ2-7
d_gene: NA
v_gene: TRBV4-1
abundance: NA

CDR3nt: TGTGCCAGCAGTTTTAGCGGGTTCCAAGAGACCCAGTACTTC
CDR3aa: CASSFSGFQETQYF
j_gene: TRBJ2-5
d_gene: TRBD2
v_gene: TRBV28
abundance: NA

CDR3nt: TGTGCCAGCTCACCGGGGAGGGACGAGCAGTACTTC
CDR3aa: CASSPGRDEQYF
j_gene: TRBJ2-7
d_gene: TRBD2
v_gene: TRBV18
abundance: NA

CDR3nt: TGTGCCAGCAGGACCCGAAACGTCTATGGCTACACCTTC
CDR3aa: CASRTRNVYGYTF
j_gene: TRBJ1-2
d_gene: NA
v_gene: TRBV6-5
abundance: NA

CDR3nt: TGTGCCAGCAGCGGAGGGGGCTACGAGCAGTACTTC
CDR3aa: CASSGGGYEQYF
j_gene: TRBJ2-7
d_gene: NA
v_gene: TRBV12-3/TRBV12-4
abundance: NA

CDR3nt: TGTGCCAGCAGCGCTATTTGGACTGGGAGCTCCTACGAGCAGTACTTC
CDR3aa: CASSAIWTGSSYEQYF
j_gene: TRBJ2-7
d_gene: NA
v_gene: TRBV7-9
abundance: few

CDR3nt: TGTGCCAGCAGCCTCGACGACAGGGACCCCTATGGCTACACCTTC
CDR3aa: CASSLDDRDPYGYTF
j_gene: TRBJ1-2
d_gene: TRBD1
v_gene: TRBV6-5
abundance: once

CDR3nt: TGTGCCAGCAGGACAGGGGGCGCAACCACCGAGCAGTACTTC
CDR3aa: CASRTGGATTEQYF
j_gene: TRBJ2-7
d_gene: TRBD1
v_gene: TRBV28
abundance: NA

CDR3nt: TGTGCCAGCTCCCCGAGCCGGGGGAACACTGAAGCTTTCTTT
CDR3aa: CASSPSRGNTEAFF
j_gene: TRBJ1-1
d_gene: NA
v_gene: TRBV18
abundance: once

CDR3nt: TGTGCCAGCAGCCACCCGGACAGGGGGCGTCCCTACGAGCAGTACTTC
CDR3aa: CASSHPDRGRPYEQYF
j_gene: TRBJ2-7
d_gene: TRBD1
v_gene: TRBV4-2
abundance: few

CDR3nt: TGTGCCAGCAGCCCGGACAGGGGACGGACTGAAGCTTTCTTT
CDR3aa: CASSPDRGRTEAFF
j_gene: TRBJ1-1
d_gene: TRBD1
v_gene: TRBV2
abundance: NA

CDR3nt: TGCGCCAGCAGCTTGGCCTATAGGGGGCTTAACTATGGCTACACCTTC
CDR3aa: CASSLAYRGLNYGYTF
j_gene: TRBJ1-2
d_gene: TRBD1
v_gene: TRBV5-1
abundance: NA

CDR3nt: TGTGCCAGCAGCCCACAAGTAAGCTCCTACAATGAGCAGTTCTTC
CDR3aa: CASSPQVSSYNEQFF
j_gene: TRBJ2-1
d_gene: NA
v_gene: TRBV7-3
abundance: NA

CDR3nt: TGTGCCAGCAGTGAAGTGGGACAGGGTACAGATACGCAGTATTTT
CDR3aa: CASSEVGQGTDTQYF
j_gene: TRBJ2-3
d_gene: TRBD1
v_gene: TRBV6-1
abundance: NA

CDR3nt: TGTGCCAGCAGTTTGACGGGATACTACGAGCAGTACTTC
CDR3aa: CASSLTGYYEQYF
j_gene: TRBJ2-7
d_gene: NA
v_gene: TRBV28
abundance: NA

CDR3nt: TGTGCCAGCAGCTTAGGGACTAGCGGCAACTTGAGGGAGACCCAGTACTTC
CDR3aa: CASSLGTSGNLRETQYF
j_gene: TRBJ2-5
d_gene: TRBD2
v_gene: TRBV7-9
abundance: NA

CDR3nt: TGTGCCAGCAGTTTATCCTTGGGCGGGGGCTCCTACAATGAGCAGTTCTTC
CDR3aa: CASSLSLGGGSYNEQFF
j_gene: TRBJ2-1
d_gene: TRBD2
v_gene: TRBV28
abundance: NA

CDR3nt: TGCGCCAGCAGATCCGGACTAGCGGGAGGGTACGAGCAGTACTTC
CDR3aa: CASRSGLAGGYEQYF
j_gene: TRBJ2-7
d_gene: TRBD2
v_gene: TRBV10-2
abundance: once

CDR3nt: TGCGCCAGCAGCCAAGGTCTAGGGTCAGGCTATGGCTACACCTTC
CDR3aa: CASSQGLGSGYGYTF
j_gene: TRBJ1-2
d_gene: NA
v_gene: TRBV4-3
abundance: NA

CDR3nt: TGTGCCAGCTCACAGGGGTCTAACTATGGCTACACCTTC
CDR3aa: CASSQGSNYGYTF
j_gene: TRBJ1-2
d_gene: NA
v_gene: TRBV18
abundance: NA

CDR3nt: TGTGCCAGCAGTTTTACGGGTTGGGGAACAGATACGCAGTATTTT
CDR3aa: CASSFTGWGTDTQYF
j_gene: TRBJ2-3
d_gene: NA
v_gene: TRBV27
abundance: few

CDR3nt: TGTGCCAGTACTAGAGGGACAGGGTACAATCAGCCCCAGCATTTT
CDR3aa: CASTRGTGYNQPQHF
j_gene: TRBJ1-5
d_gene: TRBD1
v_gene: TRBV19
abundance: NA

CDR3nt: TGTGCCAGCAGCTCCCCGGGACTAGCGGGAGAAGAGACCCAGTACTTC
CDR3aa: CASSSPGLAGEETQYF
j_gene: TRBJ2-5
d_gene: TRBD2
v_gene: TRBV5-6
abundance: NA

CDR3nt: TGTGCCAGTAGTATAGATGCGAGGCCCCAGCATTTT
CDR3aa: CASSIDARPQHF
j_gene: TRBJ1-5
d_gene: NA
v_gene: TRBV19
abundance: NA

CDR3nt: TGTGCCAGCAGCCTAAAATTACTCACAGATACGCAGTATTTT
CDR3aa: CASSLKLLTDTQYF
j_gene: TRBJ2-3
d_gene: NA
v_gene: TRBV27
abundance: NA

CDR3nt: TGTGCCAGCAGTTTACAGGAAAACACTGAAGCTTTCTTT
CDR3aa: CASSLQENTEAFF
j_gene: TRBJ1-1
d_gene: NA
v_gene: TRBV12-3/TRBV12-4
abundance: NA

CDR3nt: TGTGCCAGCAGCCAATCTAACTGTTTAAGGAGGGGTTACACCATATATTTT
CDR3aa: CASSQSNCLRRGYTIYF
j_gene: TRBJ1-3
d_gene: NA
v_gene: TRBV11-3
abundance: NA

CDR3nt: TGTGCCAGCAGTTACCGGGACCCTTCTACAGATACGCAGTATTTT
CDR3aa: CASSYRDPSTDTQYF
j_gene: TRBJ2-3
d_gene: NA
v_gene: TRBV6-2/TRBV6-3
abundance: NA

CDR3nt: TGTGCCAGCAGCCCCTGGACCTTGAGCTCTGGGGCCAACGTCCTGACTTTC
CDR3aa: CASSPWTLSSGANVLTF
j_gene: TRBJ2-6
d_gene: NA
v_gene: TRBV11-2
abundance: NA

CDR3nt: TGTGCCAGTAGTACACAGGGGGCAGGAAGCAATCAGCCCCAGCATTTT
CDR3aa: CASSTQGAGSNQPQHF
j_gene: TRBJ1-5
d_gene: TRBD1
v_gene: TRBV19
abundance: NA

CDR3nt: TGTGCCAGCAGCCCGGGACAGCACTATGGCTACACCTTC
CDR3aa: CASSPGQHYGYTF
j_gene: TRBJ1-2
d_gene: TRBD1
v_gene: TRBV6-5
abundance: few

CDR3nt: TGTGCCAGCAGTTTGGACACCTATCAGCCCCAGCATTTT
CDR3aa: CASSLDTYQPQHF
j_gene: TRBJ1-5
d_gene: NA
v_gene: TRBV6-4
abundance: NA

CDR3nt: TGTGCCAGCAGCTTAGAGGGTGCCCCGGGACAGGGAGCTTTCTTT
CDR3aa: CASSLEGAPGQGAFF
j_gene: TRBJ1-1
d_gene: TRBD1
v_gene: TRBV11-2
abundance: once

CDR3nt: TGTGCCACCAGCAGAGATCCTGACAGGGAGCAGTACTTC
CDR3aa: CATSRDPDREQYF
j_gene: TRBJ2-7
d_gene: NA
v_gene: TRBV15
abundance: NA

CDR3nt: TGTGCCAGCAGTACGGGGACAGGGGGCCGTGGCTACACCTTC
CDR3aa: CASSTGTGGRGYTF
j_gene: TRBJ1-2
d_gene: TRBD1
v_gene: TRBV6-2/TRBV6-3
abundance: NA

CDR3nt: TGTGCCAGCAGTTACTCGGGGGGCTCCTACAATGAGCAGTTCTTC
CDR3aa: CASSYSGGSYNEQFF
j_gene: TRBJ2-1
d_gene: NA
v_gene: TRBV6-2/TRBV6-3
abundance: NA

CDR3nt: TGCAGCGTTGTCGGACAGAGCTACACTGAAGCTTTCTTT
CDR3aa: CSVVGQSYTEAFF
j_gene: TRBJ1-1
d_gene: NA
v_gene: TRBV29-1
abundance: NA

CDR3nt: TGTGCCAGCAGCTTCAGGACTGAAGCTTTCTTT
CDR3aa: CASSFRTEAFF
j_gene: TRBJ1-1
d_gene: NA
v_gene: TRBV11-2
abundance: NA

CDR3nt: TGTGCCAGCAGCCCCTACTACGATCAGCCCCAGCATTTT
CDR3aa: CASSPYYDQPQHF
j_gene: TRBJ1-5
d_gene: NA
v_gene: TRBV12-3/TRBV12-4
abundance: NA

CDR3nt: TGTGCCAGCAGCCAAACTGGGGATGGCTACACCTTC
CDR3aa: CASSQTGDGYTF
j_gene: TRBJ1-2
d_gene: NA
v_gene: TRBV3-1/TRBV3-2
abundance: few

CDR3nt: TGTGCCACCGTGGGGGGGGGACTTAACTATGGCTACACCTTC
CDR3aa: CATVGGGLNYGYTF
j_gene: TRBJ1-2
d_gene: NA
v_gene: TRBV6-5
abundance: NA

CDR3nt: TGTGCCAGTAGTCTTGGGACTAGCGGGCCCCTCACAGATACGCAGTATTTT
CDR3aa: CASSLGTSGPLTDTQYF
j_gene: TRBJ2-3
d_gene: TRBD2
v_gene: TRBV19
abundance: NA

CDR3nt: TGTGCCATCAGTACAGGGGACTATGGCTACACCTTC
CDR3aa: CAISTGDYGYTF
j_gene: TRBJ1-2
d_gene: TRBD1
v_gene: TRBV10-3
abundance: NA

CDR3nt: TGTGCCAGCAGCGCACCCATCGTCCTGGGCGGCTACGAGCAGTACTTC
CDR3aa: CASSAPIVLGGYEQYF
j_gene: TRBJ2-7
d_gene: NA
v_gene: TRBV28
abundance: NA

CDR3nt: TGTGCCAGCAACCAACAGGGGCCCCGCACAGATACGCAGTATTTT
CDR3aa: CASNQQGPRTDTQYF
j_gene: TRBJ2-3
d_gene: TRBD1
v_gene: TRBV11-2
abundance: NA

CDR3nt: TGTGCCAGTAGTATGGGGCAGGGGGCAGGAAGCGGGGAGCTGTTTTTT
CDR3aa: CASSMGQGAGSGELFF
j_gene: TRBJ2-2
d_gene: TRBD1
v_gene: TRBV19
abundance: NA

CDR3nt: TGTGCCAGCAGTCCCTACGCTTGGGACAGGGGGACAGATACGCAGTATTTT
CDR3aa: CASSPYAWDRGTDTQYF
j_gene: TRBJ2-3
d_gene: TRBD1
v_gene: TRBV6-6
abundance: NA

CDR3nt: TGTGCCAGCAGCTTGACCGGGACAGAGAACAATGAGCAGTTCTTC
CDR3aa: CASSLTGTENNEQFF
j_gene: TRBJ2-1
d_gene: TRBD1
v_gene: TRBV7-2
abundance: NA

CDR3nt: TGTGCCAGCAGCGTTAAAGGGGGGCCCAGGGATGAGCAGTTCTTC
CDR3aa: CASSVKGGPRDEQFF
j_gene: TRBJ2-1
d_gene: NA
v_gene: TRBV9
abundance: NA

CDR3nt: TGTGCCAGCAGGAACTCAGGGGGCAATGGCTACACCTTC
CDR3aa: CASRNSGGNGYTF
j_gene: TRBJ1-2
d_gene: TRBD1
v_gene: TRBV9
abundance: NA

CDR3nt: TGTGCCAGCAGTCCCTCTGGAAACACCATATATTTT
CDR3aa: CASSPSGNTIYF
j_gene: TRBJ1-3
d_gene: NA
v_gene: TRBV6-6
abundance: NA

CDR3nt: TGTGCCAGCAGCTTACTGGCAGGGAATCATGAAGCTTTCTTT
CDR3aa: CASSLLAGNHEAFF
j_gene: TRBJ1-1
d_gene: NA
v_gene: TRBV7-3
abundance: NA

CDR3nt: TGTGCCAGCAGTTTATTGTTTGGGAGAAGTTACAATGAGCAGTTCTTC
CDR3aa: CASSLLFGRSYNEQFF
j_gene: TRBJ2-1
d_gene: NA
v_gene: TRBV28
abundance: NA

CDR3nt: TGTGCCAGCTCACCTGGGGCAGATAATTCACCCCTCCACTTT
CDR3aa: CASSPGADNSPLHF
j_gene: TRBJ1-6
d_gene: NA
v_gene: TRBV18
abundance: NA

CDR3nt: TGTGCCAGCAGTTACTCGAACAGAGTGCAACCTAACTATGGCTACACCTTC
CDR3aa: CASSYSNRVQPNYGYTF
j_gene: TRBJ1-2
d_gene: NA
v_gene: TRBV6-2/TRBV6-3
abundance: few

CDR3nt: TGCGCCAGCAGCGGGAGGGGGGTAGGCCCAGATACGCAGTATTTT
CDR3aa: CASSGRGVGPDTQYF
j_gene: TRBJ2-3
d_gene: NA
v_gene: TRBV5-1
abundance: NA

CDR3nt: TGCGCCAGCAGCCAAGAACGGGGGAACTATGGCTACACCTTC
CDR3aa: CASSQERGNYGYTF
j_gene: TRBJ1-2
d_gene: NA
v_gene: TRBV4-1
abundance: few

CDR3nt: TGTGCCAGCAGCCTCTCCGGGACATATAGCACAGATACGCAGTATTTT
CDR3aa: CASSLSGTYSTDTQYF
j_gene: TRBJ2-3
d_gene: NA
v_gene: TRBV7-3
abundance: NA